The 3 T cell receptor beta chains given below trace back to one sample, sequenced in a study of tumor-infiltrating lymphocytes in primary liver carcinoma. With around 500 ng total RNA as template and a constant-region primer, TCR beta cDNA was made. Sequencing libraries for TCR beta derived from three nested multiplex PCR rounds that used slightly modified ARM-PCR. Two initial PCR rounds of around 9 cycles each paired TRBV1-TRBV30 forward primers with a C-beta reverse primer. From the multiplex PCR reads, TCRdb called clonotypes with MiXCR, one entry per CDR3 protein. The table shows hundreds of thousands of distinct CDR3 sequences, with less than 75% occurring only once. They got blood RNA out of unsorted whole blood and also pulled out germline DNA. The sample was peripheral blood. The receptor source for this set is a man aged 35-49 years with primary liver carcinoma and hepatitis B virus infection.

In regard to this clonotype: One end of the junction varies from germline; a read error may be responsible. J is TRBJ2-7 and V is TRBV2, with 8 bases that match TRBD2. The CDR3 has 14 amino acids. Germline CDR1 reads SNHLY; CDR2 reads FYNNEI. The CDR3 region is CACRVAGRTYEQYF. The CDR3, as DNA: TGTGCCTGCAGAGTAGCGGGGAGGACCTACGAGCAGTACTTC.

Comment on this clonotype: This could be a read error, since a much larger clone is one nucleotide away. This rearrangement joins TRBV6-2 or TRBV6-3 to TRBJ2-3; no reliable D call. CDR3 length: 17 residues. CDR1 is MNHEY, CDR2 SVGEGT, per germline. The CDR3 loop is CARSRLWATTSTDTQYF. For the CDR3, the DNA is TGTGCCCGCAGCCGGCTCTGGGCGACAACTAGCACAGATACGCAGTATTTT.

As regards this clonotype: A junction end diverges from the germline sequence, so it may reflect a read error. This chain joins TRBV6-5 and TRBJ2-2, with TRBD1 matching over 9 bases. CDR3 length: 16 residues. Germline V CDR1 and CDR2: MNHEY, SVGAGI. The CDR3 sequence: CTSSEQGAWNTGELFF. The CDR3 DNA reads as TGTACCAGCAGTGAACAGGGGGCCTGGAACACCGGGGAGCTGTTTTTT.